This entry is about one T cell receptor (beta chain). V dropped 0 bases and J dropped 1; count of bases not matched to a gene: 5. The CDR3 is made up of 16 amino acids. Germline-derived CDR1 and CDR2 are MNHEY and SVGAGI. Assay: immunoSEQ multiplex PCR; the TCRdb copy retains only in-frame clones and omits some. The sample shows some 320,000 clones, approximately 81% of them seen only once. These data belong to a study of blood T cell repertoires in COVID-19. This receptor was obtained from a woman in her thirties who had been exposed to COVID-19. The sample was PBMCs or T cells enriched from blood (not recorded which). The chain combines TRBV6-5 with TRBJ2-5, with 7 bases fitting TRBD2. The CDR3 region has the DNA TGTGCCAGCAGTTACTCCCAAGCGGGAAGCCAAGAGACCCAGTACTTC. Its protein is CASSYSQAGSQETQYF.